This T cell receptor beta chain was obtained from a study of cytomegalovirus exposure and HLA in healthy donors. Turning to the study itself: The Caucasian-associated ancestry cluster contained 81% of the approximately 400 genotyped donors.

Remarks on this clone: Its antigen is still unknown.

Primers: 60 Vbeta forward and 13 Jbeta reverse. Here immunoSEQ multiplex PCR was the method, and the copy in TCRdb shows in-frame clones only, minus some. Of around 100,000 clones in the sample, 70% are singletons; the top ten hold approximately 11%. There are 14 residues in the CDR3. Between the trimmed V and J ends, which lost 1 base and 1 base, there was a span of 7 bases. The germline V gene encodes CDR1 LNHDA and CDR2 SQIVND (reference sequence). General study findings and limits: Serostatus for CMV was the only available immune exposure information. In vitro work confirmed that a few CMV-associated chains recognize CMV antigens. A missense DCLRE1C variant was associated with V- and J-gene trimming of TCR beta chains in a later analysis, and an independent cohort replicated the association.

This sequence was found in a man in his forties or fifties in good health and CMV-seropositive. The source material was PBMCs. This rearrangement joins TRBV19 to TRBJ1-1; D gene uncertain. CDR3 in amino acids: CASSIGGGNTEAFF. The CDR3 DNA is TGTGCCAGTAGTATAGGTGGAGGGAACACTGAAGCTTTCTTT.